This T cell receptor (beta chain) appears in the sequencing data of a study of T cell responses to AZD1222 COVID-19 vaccine (dated by TCRdb to the early 2020s). In terms of the full investigation: A total of about 250 trial participants underwent TCR sequencing, of whom nearly 210 had received two doses of AZD1222 and some 25 had received two doses of the MenACWY control vaccine. Trial participants were enrolled by age into subgroups of 18-55, 56-69 and 70-plus years, and about 150, 27 and 61 TCR-sequenced participants, respectively, were included in these subgroups. Results and caveats for the whole study, not just this receptor: The whole spike protein was spanned by vaccine-associated CD4 TCRs, and dominant responses were seen in regions 160-218 and 743-854. Only five or six AZD1222 recipients were SARS-CoV-2 seropositive at baseline, limiting conclusions about previously exposed vaccinees. Reportedly, close to half of the unique spike-specific TCRs recognized epitopes lying outside the regions that are mutated in the B.1.351 and B.1.1.7 variants. Participants were mostly white British, with more females than males. The authors suggested clonal diversity may have been underestimated. Because no day 14 peak-response samples were available, the repertoires could be characterized only after the peak T cell response. After two AZD1222 doses, spike-specific TCR breadth and depth were significantly higher than at day 0 and than in MenACWY recipients. The 56-69-year group was small, and its depth increase did not reach significance, likely because of low power.

This specimen's time point label, interpreted: about 28 days (+/-7) after the second vaccine dose. AZD1222 recipients whose second dose came at about 4 weeks and those whose second dose came at about 12 weeks were combined into one group, since spike-specific TCR depth and breadth did not differ between the two schedules. Vaccinee samples were obtained from the UK trials COV001 and COV002, which included a single-blind randomized controlled phase 2/3 trial of AZD1222 (ChAdOx1 nCoV-19) in healthy adults. Trial participant PBMC samples were collected at day 0 and day 28 after the second dose for TCRbeta chain sequencing. The CDR3 regions of human TCRbeta chains were analyzed by immunosequencing. For the original study's pipeline: Repertoire TCRs were checked for matches against a reference library of SARS-CoV-2-specific TCRs that had been generated using the MIRA antigen-specificity platform. Breadth was defined as the fraction of unique TCRs that were SARS-CoV-2-associated. Depth was defined as the fraction of total T cells that were SARS-CoV-2-associated. Using the MIRA data, each spike-specific TCR was assigned both to the spike region to which the TCR was reactive and to a CD4 or CD8 class. Log10-transformed breadth and depth values were compared by one-way ANOVA with Sidak's multiple comparisons tests. In its TCRdb copy, this immuneACCESS table keeps in-frame sequences only and misses some clones. Where compared with another copy, unresolved V genes explain less than half of these, and the others have no known cause. From that table come the V and J calls and clone size; the DNA was used to work out D and trimming. This sample is represented by approximately 110,000 clones; 89% of them were singletons. Clones ranked in the top ten supply approximately 45% of the sample.

The CDR3, from cysteine to phenylalanine, totals 16 residues. CDR3 DNA is the only sequence kept; it has 48 bases, read in frame from the first base. Trimming removed 5 bases from V and 4 bases from J, leaving 17 bases between the germline ends. The CDR1 and CDR2 encoded by the germline V gene (reference sequence) are MNHEY and SMNVEV. Notes on this clone: Its antigen is still unknown. Within one base of it there is no much larger clone, and no base qualities were kept.

The receptor was derived from an adult who received the AZD1222 COVID-19 vaccine. The receptor chain draws on TRBV27 and TRBJ2-2; the D element might be TRBD1 or TRBD2, as each aligns at 5 bases. The sequencing here drew on peripheral blood, taken 28 days after the second AZD1222 dose. The sequenced DNA: TGTGCCAGCAGTGAGATGGGACCCCTAGGCACCGGGGAGCTGTTTTTT. Its amino acids are CASSEMGPLGTGELFF.